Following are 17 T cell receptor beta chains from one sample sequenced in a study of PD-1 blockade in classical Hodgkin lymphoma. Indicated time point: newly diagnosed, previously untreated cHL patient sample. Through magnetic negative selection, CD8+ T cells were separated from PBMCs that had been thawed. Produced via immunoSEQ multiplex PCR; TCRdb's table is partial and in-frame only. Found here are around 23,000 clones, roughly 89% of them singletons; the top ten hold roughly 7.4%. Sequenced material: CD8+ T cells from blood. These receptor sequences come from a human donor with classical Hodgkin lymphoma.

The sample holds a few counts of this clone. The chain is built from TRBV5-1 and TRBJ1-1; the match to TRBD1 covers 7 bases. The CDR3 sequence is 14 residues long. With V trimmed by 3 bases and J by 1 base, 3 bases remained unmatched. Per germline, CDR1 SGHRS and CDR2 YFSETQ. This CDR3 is CASSSRQGNTEAFF. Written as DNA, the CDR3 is TGCGCCAGCAGCTCAAGACAGGGGAACACTGAAGCTTTCTTT. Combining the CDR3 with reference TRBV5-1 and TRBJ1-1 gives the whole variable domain KAGVTQTPRYLIKTRGQQVTLSCSPISGHRSVSWYQQTPGQGLQFLFEYFSETQRNKGNFPGRFSGRQFSNSRSEMNVSTLELGDSALYLCASSSRQGNTEAFFGQGTRLTVV.

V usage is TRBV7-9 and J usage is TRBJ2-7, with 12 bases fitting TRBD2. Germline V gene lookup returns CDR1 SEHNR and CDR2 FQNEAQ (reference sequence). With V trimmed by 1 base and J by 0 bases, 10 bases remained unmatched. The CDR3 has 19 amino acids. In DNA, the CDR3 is TGTGCCAGCAGCTTAGAATCTTGGCTAGCGGGAGGGAGCTCCTACGAGCAGTACTTC. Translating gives CASSLESWLAGGSSYEQYF. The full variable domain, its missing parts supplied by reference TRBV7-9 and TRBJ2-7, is DTGVSQNPRHKITKRGQNVTFRCDPISEHNRLYWYRQTLGQGPEFLTYFQNEAQLEKSRLLSDRFSAERPKGSFSTLEIQRTEQGDSAMYLCASSLESWLAGGSSYEQYFGPGTRLTVT.

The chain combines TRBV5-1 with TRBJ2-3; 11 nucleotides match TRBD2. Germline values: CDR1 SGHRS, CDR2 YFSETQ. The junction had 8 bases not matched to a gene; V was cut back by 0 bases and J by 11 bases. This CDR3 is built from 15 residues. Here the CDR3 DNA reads TGCGCCAGCAGCTTGGAAGGTAGCGGGAGGGCTAAGCAGTATTTT. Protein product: CASSLEGSGRAKQYF.

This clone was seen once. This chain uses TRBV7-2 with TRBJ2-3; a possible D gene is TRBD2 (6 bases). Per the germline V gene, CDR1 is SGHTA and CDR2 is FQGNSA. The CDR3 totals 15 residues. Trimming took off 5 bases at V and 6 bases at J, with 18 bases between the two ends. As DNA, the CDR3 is TGTGCCAGCAGCGACCGGACTAACTTGGGGGATACGCAGTATTTT. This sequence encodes CASSDRTNLGDTQYF.

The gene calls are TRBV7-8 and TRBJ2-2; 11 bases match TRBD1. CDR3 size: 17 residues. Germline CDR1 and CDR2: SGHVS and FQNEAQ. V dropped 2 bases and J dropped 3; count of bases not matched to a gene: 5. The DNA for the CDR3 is TGTGCCAGCAGCTTACCGGGACAGGGGGTCGACACCGGGGAGCTGTTTTTT. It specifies CASSLPGQGVDTGELFF.

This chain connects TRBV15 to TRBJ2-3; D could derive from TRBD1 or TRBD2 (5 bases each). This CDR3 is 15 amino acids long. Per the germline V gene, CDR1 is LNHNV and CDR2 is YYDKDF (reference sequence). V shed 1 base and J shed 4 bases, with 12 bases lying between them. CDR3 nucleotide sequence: TGTGCCACCAGCAGAGGGGCTAGCAGGGCAGATACGCAGTATTTT. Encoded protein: CATSRGASRADTQYF.

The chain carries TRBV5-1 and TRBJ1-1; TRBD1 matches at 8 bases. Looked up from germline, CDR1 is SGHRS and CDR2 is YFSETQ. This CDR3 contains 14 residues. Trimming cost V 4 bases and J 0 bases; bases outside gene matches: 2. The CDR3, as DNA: TGCGCCAGCAGCGACAGGGGTCTGAACACTGAAGCTTTCTTT. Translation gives CASSDRGLNTEAFF. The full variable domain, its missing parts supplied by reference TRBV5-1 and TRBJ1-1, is KAGVTQTPRYLIKTRGQQVTLSCSPISGHRSVSWYQQTPGQGLQFLFEYFSETQRNKGNFPGRFSGRQFSNSRSEMNVSTLELGDSALYLCASSDRGLNTEAFFGQGTRLTVV.

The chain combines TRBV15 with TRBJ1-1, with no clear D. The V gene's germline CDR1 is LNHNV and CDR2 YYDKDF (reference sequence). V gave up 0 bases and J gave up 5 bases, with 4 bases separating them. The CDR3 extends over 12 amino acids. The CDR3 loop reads CATSRDLTEAFF. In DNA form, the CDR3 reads TGTGCCACCAGCAGAGATCTGACTGAAGCTTTCTTT.

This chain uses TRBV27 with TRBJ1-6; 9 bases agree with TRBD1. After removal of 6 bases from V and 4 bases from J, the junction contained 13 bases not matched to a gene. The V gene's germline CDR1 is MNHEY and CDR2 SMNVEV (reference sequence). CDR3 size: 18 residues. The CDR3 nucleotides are TGTGCCAGCAGGCCCAAAATAACAGGGGGCCCTTATAATTCACCCCTCCACTTT. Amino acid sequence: CASRPKITGGPYNSPLHF.

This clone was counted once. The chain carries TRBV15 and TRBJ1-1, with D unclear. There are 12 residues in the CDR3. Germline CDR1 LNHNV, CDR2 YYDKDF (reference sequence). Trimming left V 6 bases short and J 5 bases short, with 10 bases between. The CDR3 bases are TGTGCCACCAGTCTCCGGGAAACTGAAGCTTTCTTT. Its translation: CATSLRETEAFF.

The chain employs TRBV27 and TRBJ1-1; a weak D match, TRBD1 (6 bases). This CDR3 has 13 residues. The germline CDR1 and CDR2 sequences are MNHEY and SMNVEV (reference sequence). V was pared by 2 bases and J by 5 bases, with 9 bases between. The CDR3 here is CASSLTGRTEAFF. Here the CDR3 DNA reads TGTGCCAGCAGTTTAACAGGGAGGACTGAAGCTTTCTTT.

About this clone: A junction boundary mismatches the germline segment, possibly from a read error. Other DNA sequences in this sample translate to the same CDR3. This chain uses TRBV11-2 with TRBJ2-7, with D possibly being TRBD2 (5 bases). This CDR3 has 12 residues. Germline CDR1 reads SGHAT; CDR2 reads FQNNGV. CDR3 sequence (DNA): TGTGCCAGCAGCTCAAGAGACTACGAGCAATACTTC. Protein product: CASSSRDYEQYF.

The chain's CDR3 is CASSPGLSSVNTF. Here the CDR3 DNA reads TGTGCCAGCAGCCCAGGACTTTCCTCGGTCAACACCTTC. V and J are TRBV5-8 and TRBJ1-2; D not resolved. Looked up from germline, CDR1 is SGHTS and CDR2 is YDEGEE. The CDR3 is 13 amino acids. Trimming removed 4 bases at V and 12 bases at J, with 19 bases between.

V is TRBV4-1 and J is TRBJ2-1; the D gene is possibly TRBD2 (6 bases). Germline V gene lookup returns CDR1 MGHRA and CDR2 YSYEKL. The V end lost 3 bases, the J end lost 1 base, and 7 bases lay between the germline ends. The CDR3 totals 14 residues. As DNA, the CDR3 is TGCGCCAGCAGCCATGGGGGGTCCTACAATGAGCAGTTCTTC. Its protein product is CASSHGGSYNEQFF.

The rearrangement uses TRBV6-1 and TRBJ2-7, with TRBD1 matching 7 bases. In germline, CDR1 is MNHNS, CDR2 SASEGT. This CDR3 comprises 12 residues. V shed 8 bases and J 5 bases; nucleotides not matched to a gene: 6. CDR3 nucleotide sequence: TGTGCCAGCCGGCAGGGGGTACACGAGCAGTACTTC. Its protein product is CASRQGVHEQYF.

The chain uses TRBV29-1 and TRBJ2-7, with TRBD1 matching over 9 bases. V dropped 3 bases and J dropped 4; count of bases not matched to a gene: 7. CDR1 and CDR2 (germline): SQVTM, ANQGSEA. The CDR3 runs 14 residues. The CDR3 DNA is TGCAGCGTTGAGGGGGGGACAGGGAATTACGAGCAGTACTTC. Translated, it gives CSVEGGTGNYEQYF.

CDR3 sequence reads: CSVLSRLGETQYF. Here the CDR3 DNA reads TGCAGCGTGTTATCCCGGCTGGGAGAGACCCAGTACTTC. The rearrangement links TRBV29-1 to TRBJ2-5; D remains ambiguous. The CDR3 has 13 residues. Germline assignment: CDR1 SQVTM and CDR2 ANQGSEA. V was trimmed by 6 bases and J by 4 bases, leaving 15 bases between them.